The rows below give T cell receptor beta chains drawn from one sample of a study of cytomegalovirus exposure and HLA in healthy donors. TCRdb keeps only in-frame clones here, not all; method: immunoSEQ multiplex PCR. Of approximately 130,000 clones listed, 70% to 80% were seen once; the top ten hold 3.4%. The sample consisted of PBMCs. The receptors were gathered from a man aged 25-40 years in good health and CMV-seronegative. CDR3s include the opening cysteine and the closing phenylalanine or tryptophan. A D gene is named only where the DNA matches it firmly. A clone size is listed for some rows: how often the clone was seen (once, few, many), or a class if it is expanded.

j_call,d_call,v_call,clone_size,cdr3_aa,cdr3_nt
TRBJ1-1,TRBD1,TRBV6-5,NA,CASSTGTAGGTEAFF,TGTGCCAGCAGTACCGGTACAGCAGGGGGAACTGAAGCTTTCTTT
TRBJ1-5,TRBD1,TRBV5-1,NA,CASSLHDRGEGNQPQHF,TGCGCCAGCAGCCTACATGACAGGGGAGAAGGCAATCAGCCCCAGCATTTT
TRBJ2-7,NA,TRBV5-1,NA,CASSYTGSSYEQYF,TGCGCCAGCAGCTATACAGGGAGCTCCTACGAGCAGTACTTC
TRBJ2-5,NA,TRBV5-1,NA,CASSSEGVETQYF,TGCGCCAGCAGCTCCGAGGGGGTGGAGACCCAGTACTTC
TRBJ1-3,NA,TRBV13,NA,CASSFSGRNTIYF,TGTGCCAGCAGCTTTTCAGGGAGAAACACCATATATTTT
TRBJ1-2,NA,TRBV27,NA,CATRRAIYGYTF,TGTGCCACCCGGAGGGCGATCTATGGCTACACCTTC
TRBJ2-5,NA,TRBV6-5,once,CASSYSGAFETQYF,TGTGCCAGCAGTTACTCGGGGGCTTTTGAGACCCAGTACTTC
TRBJ2-7,NA,TRBV10-1,NA,CASSPGLGDPSYEQYF,TGCGCCAGCAGCCCCGGACTTGGCGACCCATCCTACGAGCAGTACTTC
TRBJ1-5,NA,TRBV19,NA,CASSIRGRGGNQPQHF,TGTGCCAGTAGTATTCGTGGCAGGGGAGGCAATCAGCCCCAGCATTTT
TRBJ1-2,NA,TRBV19,NA,CASSIQVDYGYTF,TGTGCCAGTAGTATACAGGTAGACTATGGCTACACCTTC
TRBJ1-1,NA,TRBV5-6,NA,CASSLFSTEAFF,TGTGCCAGCAGCTTGTTTAGCACTGAAGCTTTCTTT
TRBJ1-2,TRBD1,TRBV6-1,NA,CASSETRPGGSYGYTF,TGTGCCAGCAGTGAAACCAGACCAGGGGGCAGCTATGGCTACACCTTC
TRBJ2-2,TRBD1,TRBV11-2,NA,CAISRPGQRLTGELFF,TGTGCCATCTCACGTCCGGGACAGCGGCTAACCGGGGAGCTGTTTTTT
TRBJ2-4,TRBD2,TRBV28,NA,CASRGTSGRLLAKNIQYF,TGTGCCAGCAGAGGGACTAGCGGGAGGCTTCTAGCCAAAAACATTCAGTACTTC
TRBJ1-1,TRBD1,TRBV9,NA,CASSDNISGQGEAFF,TGTGCCAGCAGCGACAATATTTCCGGACAGGGTGAAGCTTTCTTT
TRBJ2-7,TRBD1,TRBV27,NA,CASSLSGTGFDGGYEQYF,TGTGCCAGCAGTTTATCCGGGACAGGCTTCGATGGGGGCTACGAGCAGTACTTC
TRBJ2-7,TRBD2,TRBV5-1,once,CASSWGLAGGPYEQYF,TGCGCCAGCAGCTGGGGACTAGCGGGAGGGCCCTACGAGCAGTACTTC
TRBJ2-2,TRBD2,TRBV7-8,once,CASSPRERVNTGELFF,TGTGCCAGCAGCCCGCGGGAGCGGGTGAACACCGGGGAGCTGTTTTTT
TRBJ1-1,NA,TRBV7-9,NA,CASSLWGRGEAFF,TGTGCCAGCAGCTTATGGGGGCGAGGTGAAGCTTTCTTT
TRBJ1-5,TRBD1,TRBV7-8,few,CASSRDRGPSQPQHF,TGTGCCAGCAGCCGGGACAGGGGGCCTTCCCAGCCCCAGCATTTT
TRBJ1-1,TRBD1,TRBV6-6,once,CASRNRGRDTEAFF,TGTGCCAGCAGGAACAGGGGGCGGGACACTGAAGCTTTCTTT
TRBJ1-1,NA,TRBV28,NA,CASSFGTIGRQTEAFF,TGTGCCAGCAGTTTCGGAACGATAGGGAGGCAAACTGAAGCTTTCTTT
TRBJ2-7,TRBD1,TRBV4-1,once,CASSQDIPADRGYEQYF,TGCGCCAGCAGCCAAGATATACCAGCGGACAGGGGTTATGAGCAGTACTTC
TRBJ2-2,TRBD2,TRBV10-3,NA,CAISAGRGGSNTGELFF,TGTGCCATCAGTGCCGGGCGGGGGGGATCGAACACCGGGGAGCTGTTTTTT
TRBJ1-5,NA,TRBV5-6,once,CASSLRGNSNQPQHF,TGTGCCAGCAGCTTGCGGGGGAATAGCAATCAGCCCCAGCATTTT
TRBJ2-7,TRBD1,TRBV28,NA,CASSLFGTGKYEQYF,TGTGCCAGCAGTTTATTCGGGACAGGGAAATACGAGCAGTACTTC
TRBJ2-7,TRBD2,TRBV25-1,NA,CASSETGGHYEQYF,TGTGCCAGCAGTGAAACGGGAGGCCACTACGAGCAGTACTTC
TRBJ1-1,TRBD1,TRBV6-1,NA,CASSASTGGTEAFF,TGTGCCAGCAGTGCGAGCACAGGGGGCACTGAAGCTTTCTTT
TRBJ2-3,NA,TRBV9,NA,CASSSRQSTDTQYF,TGTGCCAGCAGCAGCCGACAAAGCACAGATACGCAGTATTTT
TRBJ2-7,NA,TRBV7-2,NA,CASSSRLVYHEQYF,TGTGCCAGCAGTTCACGACTAGTTTACCACGAGCAGTACTTC
TRBJ1-2,TRBD1,TRBV5-1,NA,CASSVGQGNYGYTF,TGCGCCAGCAGCGTCGGACAGGGGAACTATGGCTACACCTTC
TRBJ1-1,NA,TRBV28,NA,CASSLSSGNTEAFF,TGTGCCAGCAGTTTATCCTCAGGGAACACTGAAGCTTTCTTT
TRBJ1-3,NA,TRBV28,few,CASSLLGVGNTIYF,TGTGCCAGCAGTTTGTTAGGGGTAGGAAACACCATATATTTT
TRBJ2-4,TRBD1,TRBV10-1,NA,CASSPSTAGQGTKNIQYF,TGCGCCAGCAGCCCTAGCACTGCAGGACAGGGGACCAAAAACATTCAGTACTTC
TRBJ2-6,NA,TRBV10-3,few,CAISEGGVRSGANVLTF,TGTGCCATCAGTGAGGGAGGGGTACGCTCTGGGGCCAACGTCCTGACTTTC
TRBJ2-7,NA,TRBV7-9,NA,CASSRSAGRGYEQYF,TGTGCCAGCAGCCGAAGCGCGGGGAGAGGCTACGAGCAGTACTTC
TRBJ1-2,TRBD1,TRBV6-5,NA,CASYNEQGARGYTF,TGTGCCAGCTACAACGAGCAGGGGGCGAGGGGCTACACCTTC
TRBJ1-1,NA,TRBV6-5,NA,CASSHGYLAFF,TGTGCCAGCAGCCACGGGTATTTAGCTTTCTTT
TRBJ2-7,NA,TRBV18,few,CASSPPTTSSYEQYF,TGTGCCAGCTCACCACCGACAACCAGCTCCTACGAGCAGTACTTC
TRBJ1-4,TRBD1,TRBV4-1,NA,CASSQFLPGGWNEKLFF,TGCGCCAGCAGCCAATTTCTGCCAGGGGGCTGGAATGAAAAACTGTTTTTT
TRBJ2-1,TRBD2,TRBV11-3,NA,CASSPQGTSEYNEQFF,TGTGCCAGCAGCCCTCAAGGGACTAGCGAATACAATGAGCAGTTCTTC
TRBJ2-1,NA,TRBV4-2,NA,CASSQGGEYNEQFF,TGTGCCAGCAGCCAAGGCGGGGAGTACAATGAGCAGTTCTTC
TRBJ2-3,TRBD2,TRBV6-5,NA,CASVASGGHTDTQYF,TGTGCCAGCGTCGCTAGCGGGGGACACACAGATACGCAGTATTTT
TRBJ2-5,TRBD1,TRBV28,once,CASLTIDRAGETQYF,TGTGCCAGCCTCACTATAGACAGGGCAGGGGAGACCCAGTACTTC
TRBJ1-2,NA,TRBV19,once,CASSIATQLSYGYTF,TGTGCCAGTAGTATAGCTACACAGTTAAGCTATGGCTACACCTTC
TRBJ2-7,TRBD1,TRBV6-5,NA,CASSRTGGFLQYF,TGTGCCAGCAGTCGGACAGGGGGCTTCCTCCAGTACTTC
TRBJ2-7,TRBD1,TRBV28,once,CASSSPGQYSYEQYF,TGTGCCAGCAGTTCTCCGGGACAGTACTCCTACGAGCAGTACTTC
TRBJ1-2,NA,TRBV18,NA,CASSPNFPEENSTF,TGTGCCAGCTCACCCAATTTTCCGGAGGAAAACAGTACCTTC
TRBJ2-3,TRBD2,TRBV5-4,NA,CASSLSGGGTDTQYF,TGTGCCAGCAGCTTAAGCGGGGGAGGCACAGATACGCAGTATTTT
TRBJ1-1,TRBD1,TRBV19,NA,CASSIYQGVGAEAFF,TGTGCCAGTAGTATCTATCAGGGGGTAGGCGCTGAAGCTTTCTTT
TRBJ2-1,NA,TRBV6-6,NA,CAASGKVSEQFF,TGTGCCGCCAGCGGAAAGGTCAGTGAGCAGTTCTTC
TRBJ2-5,NA,TRBV19,NA,CASSIGRAETQYF,TGTGCCAGTAGTATAGGACGAGCGGAGACCCAGTACTTC